A single sample gave rise to the 10 T cell receptor beta chains below, sequenced in a study of blood T cell repertoires in COVID-19. Sequencing was performed with immunoSEQ multiplex PCR; in TCRdb, only in-frame clones are kept and a portion is missing. The sample has 200,000 to 300,000 clones; around 87% are singletons. The sequencing input was peripheral blood. The receptors were gathered from a woman aged 50 to 60 with acute or convalescent COVID-19.

J is TRBJ2-2 and V is TRBV4-3; 9 bases line up with TRBD2. Per germline, CDR1 LGHNA and CDR2 YSLEER. Trimming removed 0 bases from V and 1 base from J; junction bases left unmatched: 9. CDR3 length equals 19 residues. The CDR3 DNA is TGCGCCAGCAGCCAAGATGGTTCTAGCGGGAACCGGAACACCGGGGAGCTGTTTTTT. As protein: CASSQDGSSGNRNTGELFF.

The chain links TRBV4-2 to TRBJ2-1, with 7 positions matching TRBD2. Germline V gene sequence: CDR1 LGHNA, CDR2 YNFKEQ. V trimming: 0 bases; J trimming: 9 bases; junction bases outside the gene matches: 5. The CDR3 has 14 amino acids. The CDR3 DNA reads as TGTGCCAGCAGCCAAGAGGGCGGGAGAGGTGAGCAGTTCTTC. It codes for CASSQEGGRGEQFF.

This clone showed up just once. V usage is TRBV7-2 and J usage is TRBJ2-7; 9 nucleotides line up with TRBD2. This CDR3 is 15 amino acids long. The V and J ends lost 2 bases and 2 bases, in that order; junction bases with no gene match: 4. Germline CDR1 is SGHTA and CDR2 is FQGNSA. The CDR3 protein is CASSLLAGPAYEQYF. The CDR3 coding sequence is TGTGCCAGCAGCTTACTAGCGGGACCAGCCTACGAGCAGTACTTC.

V and J are TRBV27 and TRBJ2-7; 13 positions agree with TRBD2. This CDR3 region has 16 residues. V dropped 2 bases and J dropped 4; count of bases not matched to a gene: 5. CDR1 and CDR2 (germline): MNHEY, SMNVEV (reference sequence). For the CDR3, the DNA is TGTGCCAGCAGTTTACCTCCGGGACTAGCGGGGTACGAGCAGTACTTC. Its translation is CASSLPPGLAGYEQYF.

The chain couples TRBV12-2 to TRBJ2-7; the table's D call, TRBD2, has no DNA check behind it. TRBV12-2 is described as a pseudogene. This CDR3 has 16 residues. DNA for the CDR3: TGTGCAAGTCACAAATTGGCTAGCGGGGTATCCTACGAGCAGTACTTC. Translated: CASHKLASGVSYEQYF.

The rearrangement uses TRBV9 and TRBJ2-2; D unclear. The germline V and J ends were trimmed by 0 bases and 1 base, with 13 bases remaining between them. The CDR3 contains 17 residues. Germline lookup yields CDR1 SGDLS and CDR2 YYNGEE. The DNA of the CDR3 is TGTGCCAGCAGCGTAGGCGGTGGCGCCCTGAACACCGGGGAGCTGTTTTTT. Its translation is CASSVGGGALNTGELFF.

The gene calls are TRBV18 and TRBJ1-1, with D possibly TRBD1 on 5 matching bases. CDR3 length: 13 residues. V was clipped by 4 bases and J by 1 base, with 7 bases between them. Germline V gene data show CDR1 as KGHSH and CDR2 as LQKENI. The DNA for the CDR3 is TGTGCCAGCTCACTACAGGAGAACACTGAAGCTTTCTTT. Translated: CASSLQENTEAFF.

J is TRBJ1-1 and V is TRBV6-5; TRBD1 agrees at 7 bases. Germline assignment: CDR1 MNHEY and CDR2 SVGAGI. This CDR3 has 14 amino acids. The V and J ends lost 2 bases and 5 bases, in that order; junction bases with no gene match: 5. CDR3 sequence (DNA): TGTGCCAGCAGTTACCGGACAGGCTCGACTGAAGCTTTCTTT. It is translated as CASSYRTGSTEAFF.

V gene TRBV7-2 combines with J gene TRBJ2-3; 12 positions agree with TRBD2. V trimming: 4 bases; J trimming: 6 bases; junction bases outside the gene matches: 5. CDR3 length: 15 amino acids. Germline V lookup: CDR1 SGHTA, CDR2 FQGNSA. The CDR3 region has the DNA TGTGCCAGCAGCTCACTAGCGGGAGGTGTGGATACGCAGTATTTT. It encodes CASSSLAGGVDTQYF.

The sample holds one count of this clone. J is TRBJ1-1 and V is TRBV7-8; 9 bases map to TRBD1. Germline lookup yields CDR1 SGHVS and CDR2 FQNEAQ. V lost 0 bases to trimming and J lost 10 bases; unmatched junction nucleotides: 9. The CDR3 is made up of 15 amino acids. CDR3 bases: TGTGCCAGCAGCTTAGCTTCGACAGGGGGAGCTCGAGCTTTCTTT. Translated: CASSLASTGGARAFF.